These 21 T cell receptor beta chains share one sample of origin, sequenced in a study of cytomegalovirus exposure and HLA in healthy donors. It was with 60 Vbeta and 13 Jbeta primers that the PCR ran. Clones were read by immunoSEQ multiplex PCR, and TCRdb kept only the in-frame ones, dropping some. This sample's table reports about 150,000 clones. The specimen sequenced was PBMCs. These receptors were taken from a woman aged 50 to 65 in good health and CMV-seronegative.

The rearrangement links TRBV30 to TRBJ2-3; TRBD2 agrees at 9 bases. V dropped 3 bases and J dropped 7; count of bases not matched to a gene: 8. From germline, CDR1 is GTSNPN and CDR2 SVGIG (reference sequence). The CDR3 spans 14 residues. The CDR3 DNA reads TGTGCCTGGAGCGGGGCTAGCGGGGCCTATACGCAGTATTTT. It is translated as CAWSGASGAYTQYF.

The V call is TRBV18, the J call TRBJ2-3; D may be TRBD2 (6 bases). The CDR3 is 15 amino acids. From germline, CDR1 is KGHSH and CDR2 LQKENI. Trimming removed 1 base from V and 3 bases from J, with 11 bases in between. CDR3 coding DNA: TGTGCCAGCTCACCACAAGCGCGGGAAACAGATACGCAGTATTTT. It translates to CASSPQARETDTQYF.

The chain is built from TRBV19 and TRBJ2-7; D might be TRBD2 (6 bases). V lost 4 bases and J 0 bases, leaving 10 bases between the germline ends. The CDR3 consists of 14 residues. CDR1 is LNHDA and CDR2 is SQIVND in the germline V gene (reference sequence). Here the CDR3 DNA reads TGTGCCAGTAGTAGGCGGGGTAACTCCTACGAGCAGTACTTC. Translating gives CASSRRGNSYEQYF.

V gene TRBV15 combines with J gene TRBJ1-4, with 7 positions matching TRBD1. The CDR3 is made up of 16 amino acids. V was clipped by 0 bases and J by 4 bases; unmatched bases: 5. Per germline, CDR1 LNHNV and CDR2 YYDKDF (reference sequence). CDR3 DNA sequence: TGTGCCACCAGCAGAGAAGTGGGACAGTATAATGAAAAACTGTTTTTT. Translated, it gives CATSREVGQYNEKLFF. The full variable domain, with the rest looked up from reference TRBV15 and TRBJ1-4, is DAMVIQNPRYQVTQFGKPVTLSCSQTLNHNVMYWYQQKSSQAPKLLFHYYDKDFNNEADTPDNFQSRRPNTSFCFLDIRSPGLGDTAMYLCATSREVGQYNEKLFFGSGTQLSVL.

The CDR3 reads CASSLGAVYGYTF. In DNA, the CDR3 is TGTGCCAGCAGTTTAGGGGCAGTCTATGGCTACACCTTC. V usage is TRBV28 and J usage is TRBJ1-2; perhaps TRBD1 as D (5 bases). Germline V gives CDR1 MDHEN, CDR2 SYDVKM. The V and J ends lost 2 bases and 4 bases respectively, with 8 bases between them. CDR3 length: 13 residues.

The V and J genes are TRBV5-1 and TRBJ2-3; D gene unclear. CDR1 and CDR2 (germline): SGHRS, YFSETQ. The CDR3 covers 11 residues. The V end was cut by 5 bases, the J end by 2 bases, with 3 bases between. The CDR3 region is CASSNTDTQYF. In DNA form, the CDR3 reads TGCGCCAGCAGTAACACAGATACGCAGTATTTT.

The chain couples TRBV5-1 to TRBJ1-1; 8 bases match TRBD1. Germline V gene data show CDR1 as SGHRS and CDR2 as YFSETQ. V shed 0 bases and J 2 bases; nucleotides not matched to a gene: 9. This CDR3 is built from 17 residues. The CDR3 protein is CASSLVTSGQANTEAFF. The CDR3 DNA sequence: TGCGCCAGCAGCTTGGTCACGTCGGGACAGGCTAACACTGAAGCTTTCTTT.

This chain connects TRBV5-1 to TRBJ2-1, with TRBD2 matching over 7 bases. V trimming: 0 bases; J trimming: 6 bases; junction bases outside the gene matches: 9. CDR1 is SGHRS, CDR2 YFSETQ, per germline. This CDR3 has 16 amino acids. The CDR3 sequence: CASSLAYQGGANEQFF. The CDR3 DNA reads TGCGCCAGCAGCTTGGCCTACCAGGGAGGGGCCAATGAGCAGTTCTTC. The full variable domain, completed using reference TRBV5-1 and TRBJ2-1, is KAGVTQTPRYLIKTRGQQVTLSCSPISGHRSVSWYQQTPGQGLQFLFEYFSETQRNKGNFPGRFSGRQFSNSRSEMNVSTLELGDSALYLCASSLAYQGGANEQFFGPGTRLTVL.

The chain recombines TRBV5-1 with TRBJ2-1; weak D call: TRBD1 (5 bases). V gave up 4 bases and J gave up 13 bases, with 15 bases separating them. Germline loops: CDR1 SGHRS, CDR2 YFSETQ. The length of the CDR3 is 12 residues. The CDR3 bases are TGCGCCAGCAGCCTTCTTGGGGCTCTTCAGTTCTTC. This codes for CASSLLGALQFF.

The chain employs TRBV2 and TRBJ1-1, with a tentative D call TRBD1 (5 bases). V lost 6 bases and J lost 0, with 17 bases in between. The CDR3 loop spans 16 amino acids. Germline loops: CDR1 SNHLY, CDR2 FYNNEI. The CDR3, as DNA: TGTGCCAGCAGCGCGGGACGGATCCTCATGAACACTGAAGCTTTCTTT. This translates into CASSAGRILMNTEAFF. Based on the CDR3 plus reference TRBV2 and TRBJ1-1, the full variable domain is EPEVTQTPSHQVTQMGQEVILRCVPISNHLYFYWYRQILGQKVEFLVSFYNNEISEKSEIFDDQFSVERPDGSNFTLKIRSTKLEDSAMYFCASSAGRILMNTEAFFGQGTRLTVV.

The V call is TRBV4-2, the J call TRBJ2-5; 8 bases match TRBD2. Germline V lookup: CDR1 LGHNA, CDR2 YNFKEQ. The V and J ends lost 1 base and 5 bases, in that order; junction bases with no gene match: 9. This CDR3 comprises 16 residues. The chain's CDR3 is CASSQAGEASGETQYF. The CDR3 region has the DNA TGTGCCAGCAGCCAAGCCGGTGAGGCTAGCGGGGAGACCCAGTACTTC.

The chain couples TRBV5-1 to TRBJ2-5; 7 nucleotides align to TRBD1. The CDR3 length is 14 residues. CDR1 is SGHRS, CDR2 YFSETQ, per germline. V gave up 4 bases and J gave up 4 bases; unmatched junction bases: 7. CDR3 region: CASSTGQTGETQYF. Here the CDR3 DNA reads TGCGCCAGCAGCACGGGACAGACGGGAGAGACCCAGTACTTC.

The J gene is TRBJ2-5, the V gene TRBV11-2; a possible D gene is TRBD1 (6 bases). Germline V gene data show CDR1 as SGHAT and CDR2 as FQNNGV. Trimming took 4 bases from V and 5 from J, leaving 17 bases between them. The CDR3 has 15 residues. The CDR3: CASSSNSGAAETQYF. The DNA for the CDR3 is TGTGCCAGCAGCTCAAACTCAGGGGCGGCGGAGACCCAGTACTTC.

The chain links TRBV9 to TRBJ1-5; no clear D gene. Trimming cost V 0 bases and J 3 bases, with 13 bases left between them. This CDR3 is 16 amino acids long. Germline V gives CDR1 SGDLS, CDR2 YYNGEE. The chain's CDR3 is CASSVGGSQFNQPQHF. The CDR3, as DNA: TGTGCCAGCAGCGTAGGAGGGAGTCAATTCAATCAGCCCCAGCATTTT.

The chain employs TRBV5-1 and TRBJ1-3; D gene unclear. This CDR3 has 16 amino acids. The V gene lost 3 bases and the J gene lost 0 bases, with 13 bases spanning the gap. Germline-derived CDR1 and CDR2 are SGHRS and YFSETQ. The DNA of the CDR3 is TGCGCCAGCAGCTACTTACAGTTCAGCTCTGGAAACACCATATATTTT. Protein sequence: CASSYLQFSSGNTIYF.

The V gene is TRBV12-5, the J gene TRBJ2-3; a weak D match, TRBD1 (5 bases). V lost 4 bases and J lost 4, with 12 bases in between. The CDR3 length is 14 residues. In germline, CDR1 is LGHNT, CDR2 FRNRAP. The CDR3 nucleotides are TGTGCTAGTGGTTCGGACACGGCCGCAGATACGCAGTATTTT. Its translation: CASGSDTAADTQYF.

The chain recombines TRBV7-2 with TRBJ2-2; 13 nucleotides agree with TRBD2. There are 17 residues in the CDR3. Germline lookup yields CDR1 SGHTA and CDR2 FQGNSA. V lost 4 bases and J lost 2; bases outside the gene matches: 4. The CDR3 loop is CASSWTSGRSNTGELFF. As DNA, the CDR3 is TGTGCCAGCAGCTGGACTAGCGGGAGATCCAACACCGGGGAGCTGTTTTTT.

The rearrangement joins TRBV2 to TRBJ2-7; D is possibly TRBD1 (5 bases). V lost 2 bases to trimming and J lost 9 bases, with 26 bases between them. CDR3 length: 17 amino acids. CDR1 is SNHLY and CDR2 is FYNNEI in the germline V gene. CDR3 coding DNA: TGTGCCAGCAGTGAATGGGGTTGGGGCTTCCAGCTTGACGTGCAGTACTTC. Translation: CASSEWGWGFQLDVQYF.

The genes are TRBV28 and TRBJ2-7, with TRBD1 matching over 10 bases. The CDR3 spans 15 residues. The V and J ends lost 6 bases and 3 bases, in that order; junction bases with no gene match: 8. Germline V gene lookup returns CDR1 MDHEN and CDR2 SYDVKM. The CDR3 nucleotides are TGTGCCAGCAGCCTACCCCGGACAGGGGGCTACGAGCAGTACTTC. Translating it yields CASSLPRTGGYEQYF.

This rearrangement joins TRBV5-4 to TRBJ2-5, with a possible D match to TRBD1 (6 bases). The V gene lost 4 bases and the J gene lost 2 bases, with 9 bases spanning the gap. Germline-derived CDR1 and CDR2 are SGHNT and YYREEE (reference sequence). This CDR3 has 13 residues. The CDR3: CASSQDSQETQYF. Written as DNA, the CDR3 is TGTGCCAGCAGCCAGGACAGTCAAGAGACCCAGTACTTC.

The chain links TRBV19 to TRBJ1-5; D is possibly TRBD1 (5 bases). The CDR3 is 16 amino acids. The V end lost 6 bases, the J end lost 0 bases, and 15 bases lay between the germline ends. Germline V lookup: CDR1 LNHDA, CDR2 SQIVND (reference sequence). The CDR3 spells CASRPSSGHSNQPQHF. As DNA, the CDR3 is TGTGCCAGTAGACCGTCATCAGGGCATAGCAATCAGCCCCAGCATTTT.